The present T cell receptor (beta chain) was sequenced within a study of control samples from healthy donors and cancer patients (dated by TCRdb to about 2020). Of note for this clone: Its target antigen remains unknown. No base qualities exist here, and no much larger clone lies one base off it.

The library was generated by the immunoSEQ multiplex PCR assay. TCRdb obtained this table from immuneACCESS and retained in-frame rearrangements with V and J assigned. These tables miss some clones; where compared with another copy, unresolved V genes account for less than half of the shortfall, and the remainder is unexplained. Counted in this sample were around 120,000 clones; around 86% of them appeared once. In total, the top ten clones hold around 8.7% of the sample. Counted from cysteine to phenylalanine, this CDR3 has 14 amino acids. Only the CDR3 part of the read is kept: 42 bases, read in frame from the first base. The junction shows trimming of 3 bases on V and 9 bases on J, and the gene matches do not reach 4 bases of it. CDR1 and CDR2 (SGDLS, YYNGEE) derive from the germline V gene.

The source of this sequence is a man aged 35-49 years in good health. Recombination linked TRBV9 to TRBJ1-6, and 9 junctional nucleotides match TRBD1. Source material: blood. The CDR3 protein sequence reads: CASSADRGRSPLHF. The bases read TGTGCCAGCAGCGCGGACAGGGGACGTTCACCCCTCCACTTT.